This T cell receptor (beta chain) was sequenced during a study of response to subunit inactivated influenza vaccine. General study points: It was the authors' suggestion that each seasonal influenza vaccination recruits few new T cells.

Turning to this clonotype: No antigen is known for it.

TCRdb passed the RT-PCR reads through MiXCR, listing each CDR3 protein once. The top ten clones hold 10% to 15% of a sample with more than 450,000 distinct CDR3 sequences, roughly 8.2% of them seen once. This clonotype originated in a man between 50 and 69 years old who received an inactivated influenza vaccine. The sequencing here drew on PBMCs from blood, taken around 2 years after vaccination.

The CDR3 nucleotides read TGCAGCGTTGAACCGAGGACAGCCCAAGAGACCCAGTACTTC. Amino acids: CSVEPRTAQETQYF. The V gene is TRBV29-1, the J gene TRBJ2-5; D is perhaps TRBD1 (6 bases). V lost 2 bases and J 1 base, leaving 11 bases between the germline ends. The CDR3 extends over 14 amino acids. Looked up from germline, CDR1 is SQVTM and CDR2 is ANQGSEA.